This TCR beta chain was recorded in a study of cytomegalovirus exposure and HLA in healthy donors. J gave up 2 bases and V 7 bases, and 8 bases lay outside the gene matches. Germline-derived CDR1 and CDR2 are MGHRA and YSYEKL. This CDR3 is built from 15 residues. A multiplex PCR was run with 60 Vbeta primers and 13 Jbeta primers. Clones were sequenced by immunoSEQ multiplex PCR, and TCRdb holds only the in-frame ones, with some missing. This table has about 130,000 clones, 82% appearing once. With respect to this clone: Its cognate antigen is unknown.

The study's findings and limits: Available immune exposure information covered CMV serostatus only. Researchers counted around 180 TCR beta chains as cytomegalovirus-associated.

Material: PBMCs. The origin of this receptor is a boy between 2 and 10 years old in good health and CMV-seronegative. The chain is built from TRBV4-1 and TRBJ2-5; 9 bases are a match to TRBD2. The CDR3 here is CASTTSSGAQETQYF. In DNA form, the CDR3 reads TGCGCCAGCACCACCTCTAGCGGGGCACAAGAGACCCAGTACTTC.